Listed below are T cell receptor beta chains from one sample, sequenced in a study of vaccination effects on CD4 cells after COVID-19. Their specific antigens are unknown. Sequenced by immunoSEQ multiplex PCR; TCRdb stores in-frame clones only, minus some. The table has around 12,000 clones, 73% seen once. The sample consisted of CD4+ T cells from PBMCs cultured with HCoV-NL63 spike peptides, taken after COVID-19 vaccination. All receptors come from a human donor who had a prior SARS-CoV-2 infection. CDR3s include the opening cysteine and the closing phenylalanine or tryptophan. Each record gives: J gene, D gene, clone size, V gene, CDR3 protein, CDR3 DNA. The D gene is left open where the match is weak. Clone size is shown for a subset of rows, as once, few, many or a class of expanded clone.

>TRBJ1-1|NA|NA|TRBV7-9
CASSSQDSTEAFF
TGTGCCAGCAGCTCTCAGGATAGCACTGAAGCTTTCTTT
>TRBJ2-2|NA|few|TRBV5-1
CASSLEGGNTGELFF
TGCGCCAGCAGCTTGGAGGGCGGGAACACCGGGGAGCTGTTTTTT
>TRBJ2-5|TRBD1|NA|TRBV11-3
CASSLSGGETQYF
TGTGCCAGCAGCTTATCAGGGGGCGAGACCCAGTACTTC
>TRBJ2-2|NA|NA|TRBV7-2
CASSSGRDSHGGGELFF
TGTGCCAGCAGCTCCGGGCGGGACTCCCATGGGGGCGGGGAGCTGTTTTTT
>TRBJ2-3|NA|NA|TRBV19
CASSITVELTDTQYF
TGTGCCAGTAGTATCACGGTAGAGCTGACAGATACGCAGTATTTT
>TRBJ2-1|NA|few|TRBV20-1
CSASGGASHFNEQFF
TGCAGTGCTAGTGGGGGGGCTAGCCATTTCAATGAGCAGTTCTTC
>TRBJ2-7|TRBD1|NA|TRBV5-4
CASSWGTGVNEQYF
TGTGCCAGCAGCTGGGGGACAGGGGTCAACGAGCAGTACTTC
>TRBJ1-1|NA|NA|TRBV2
CASTTGRANTEAFF
TGTGCCAGCACCACGGGCAGGGCAAACACTGAAGCTTTCTTT
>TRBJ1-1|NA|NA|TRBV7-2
CASSLAQGTEAFF
TGTGCCAGCAGCTTAGCGCAGGGCACTGAAGCTTTCTTT
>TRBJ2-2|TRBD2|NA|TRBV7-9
CAVTGGQSTNTGELFF
TGTGCCGTAACGGGGGGGCAAAGTACGAACACCGGGGAGCTGTTTTTT
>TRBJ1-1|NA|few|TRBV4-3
CASSQDLGGFLNTEAFF
TGCGCCAGCAGCCAAGATCTCGGTGGATTTTTAAACACTGAAGCTTTCTTT
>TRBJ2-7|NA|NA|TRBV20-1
CSARAYNEQYF
TGCAGTGCCAGGGCCTACAACGAGCAGTACTTC
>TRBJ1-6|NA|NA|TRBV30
CAWTRGGNSYNSPLHF
TGTGCCTGGACCCGGGGAGGGAACTCCTATAATTCACCCCTCCACTTT
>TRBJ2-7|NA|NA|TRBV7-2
CASSLSRDAGGEQYF
TGTGCCAGCAGCTTAAGCCGGGACGCCGGGGGAGAGCAGTACTTC
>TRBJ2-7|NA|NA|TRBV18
CASSPPGQGGTVYEQYF
TGTGCCAGCTCACCACCGGGTCAGGGGGGTACGGTATACGAGCAGTACTTC
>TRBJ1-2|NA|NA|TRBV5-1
CASSPTSGGYGYTF
TGCGCCAGCAGCCCCACAAGCGGTGGCTATGGCTACACCTTC
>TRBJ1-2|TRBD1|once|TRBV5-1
CASSLVGPNRGGYTF
TGCGCCAGCAGCCTGGTGGGGCCTAACAGGGGCGGCTACACCTTC
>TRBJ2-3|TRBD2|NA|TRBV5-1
CASSGLAGGFTDTQYF
TGCGCCAGCAGCGGACTAGCGGGGGGGTTCACAGATACGCAGTATTTT
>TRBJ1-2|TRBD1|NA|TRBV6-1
CASSEGTGMYGYTF
TGTGCCAGCAGTGAGGGGACAGGGATGTATGGCTACACCTTC
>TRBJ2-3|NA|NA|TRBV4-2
CASSHRPPTSSSTDTQYF
TGTGCCAGCAGCCACCGCCCCCCGACTAGTTCTAGCACAGATACGCAGTATTTT
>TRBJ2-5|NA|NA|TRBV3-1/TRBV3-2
CASSQAQGLETQYF
TGTGCCAGCAGCCAAGCCCAGGGACTGGAGACCCAGTACTTC
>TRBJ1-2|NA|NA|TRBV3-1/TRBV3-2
CASSPLQVFYGYTF
TGTGCCAGCAGCCCGTTGCAGGTTTTCTATGGCTACACCTTC
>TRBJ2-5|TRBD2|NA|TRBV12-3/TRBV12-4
CASSLRGVGTQYF
TGTGCCAGCAGTTTACGGGGGGTTGGGACCCAGTACTTC
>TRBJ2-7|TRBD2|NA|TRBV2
CASRLAGGYEQYF
TGTGCCAGCCGACTAGCGGGGGGCTACGAGCAGTACTTC
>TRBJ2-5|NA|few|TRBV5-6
CASSDRETQYF
TGTGCCAGCAGTGATCGGGAGACCCAGTACTTC
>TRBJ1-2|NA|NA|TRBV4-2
CASSQELSENYGYTF
TGTGCCAGCAGCCAAGAGTTGTCGGAGAACTATGGCTACACCTTC
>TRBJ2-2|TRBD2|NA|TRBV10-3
CAISVTSGGFTGELFF
TGTGCCATCAGTGTGACTAGCGGGGGGTTCACCGGGGAGCTGTTTTTT
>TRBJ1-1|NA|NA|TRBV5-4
CASSLDSATEAFF
TGTGCCAGCAGCTTGGACTCAGCAACTGAAGCTTTCTTT
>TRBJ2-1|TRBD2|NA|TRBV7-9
CASSLALAGSYNEQFF
TGTGCCAGCAGCTTAGCACTAGCGGGCTCCTACAATGAGCAGTTCTTC
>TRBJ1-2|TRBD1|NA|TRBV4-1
CASSQDVAGTGISYGYTF
TGCGCCAGCAGCCAAGATGTAGCGGGGACAGGGATCAGCTATGGCTACACCTTC
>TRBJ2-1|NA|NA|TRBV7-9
CASSRDYNEQFF
TGTGCCAGCAGCCGCGACTACAATGAGCAGTTCTTC
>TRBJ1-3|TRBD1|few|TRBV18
CASSRGTGEGSSGNTIYF
TGTGCCAGCTCACGGGGGACAGGGGAAGGCTCCTCTGGAAACACCATATATTTT
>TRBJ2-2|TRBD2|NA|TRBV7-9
CASSSGLAGARGGELFF
TGTGCCAGCAGTTCTGGACTAGCGGGGGCCCGGGGCGGGGAGCTGTTTTTT
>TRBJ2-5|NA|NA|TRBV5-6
CASSLGAQETQYF
TGTGCCAGCAGCTTGGGGGCCCAAGAGACCCAGTACTTC
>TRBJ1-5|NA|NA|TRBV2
CASSKGTDQPQHF
TGTGCCAGCAGTAAAGGGACGGATCAGCCCCAGCATTTT
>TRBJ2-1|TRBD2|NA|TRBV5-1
CASSPTGTSTYNEQFF
TGCGCCAGCAGCCCGACCGGGACTAGCACCTACAATGAGCAGTTCTTC
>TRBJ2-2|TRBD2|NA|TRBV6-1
CASREAGGRTGELFF
TGTGCCAGCAGGGAAGCGGGGGGGCGAACCGGGGAGCTGTTTTTT
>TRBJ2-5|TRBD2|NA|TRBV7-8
CASSLVGLAGQETQYF
TGTGCCAGCAGCTTAGTAGGACTAGCGGGTCAAGAGACCCAGTACTTC
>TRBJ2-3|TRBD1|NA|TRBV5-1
CASSLALQGADTQYF
TGCGCCAGCAGCTTGGCCTTACAGGGGGCCGATACGCAGTATTTT
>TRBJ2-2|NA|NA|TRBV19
CASSMSPGFITGELFF
TGTGCCAGTAGCATGAGTCCCGGTTTCATCACCGGGGAGCTGTTTTTT
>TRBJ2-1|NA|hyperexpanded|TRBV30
CAWSRDTSAYNEQFF
TGTGCCTGGAGTCGGGACACCAGCGCCTACAATGAGCAGTTCTTC
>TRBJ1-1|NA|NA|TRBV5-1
CASSLVSWAIGEDRRTEAFF
TGCGCCAGCAGCTTGGTATCCTGGGCAATTGGTGAGGATCGGAGAACTGAAGCTTTCTTT
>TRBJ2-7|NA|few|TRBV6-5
CASRRLGNEQYF
TGTGCCAGCAGACGCCTCGGAAACGAGCAGTACTTC